What follows are 29 T cell receptor beta chains derived from one specimen sequenced in a study of T cells expressing NK-cell markers (TCRdb year 2020). Receptors were amplified or captured by 5' RACE. Sequencing took place on an Illumina HiSeq 2000. Through TCRdb reprocessing, the reads give one entry per CDR3 protein sequence; DNA is omitted. This sample's table contains 400,000 to 500,000 distinct CDR3 sequences. The biggest ten clones account for 7.3% of the sample. Sequencing input: blood T cells: a sorted CD56 or NKG2C T cell subset, CD4+ or CD8+ T cells, or bulk PBMC T cells (not recorded which). The receptors were gathered from a woman between 18 and 70 years old in good health.

The chain is built from TRBV15 and TRBJ2-3; there is no DNA to check the TCRdb D call of TRBD1. The CDR3 consists of 20 residues. Germline assignment: CDR1 LNHNV and CDR2 YYDKDF (reference sequence). CDR3 sequence: CATSRDYILSSGQGQDTQYF.

V and J are TRBV6-1 and TRBJ1-5; absent DNA, TCRdb's TRBD1 call cannot be checked. The CDR3 totals 15 residues. Germline lookup yields CDR1 MNHNS and CDR2 SASEGT. The CDR3 loop reads CASSVMDIKNQPQHF.

CDR3 protein: CASSYSARTDTQYF. The genes are TRBV6-2 or TRBV6-3 and TRBJ2-3; without DNA, the TCRdb call of TRBD1 cannot be checked. Germline V gene lookup returns CDR1 MNHEY and CDR2 SVGEGT. The CDR3 runs 14 residues.

V gene TRBV12-3 or TRBV12-4 combines with J gene TRBJ1-5; there is no DNA to check the TCRdb D call of TRBD1. The CDR3 covers 14 residues. CDR3 residues: CASSPDADNQPQHF.

The chain recombines TRBV7-2 with TRBJ1-6. Germline V lookup: CDR1 SGHTA, CDR2 FQGNSA. The CDR3 totals 16 residues. CDR3 in amino acids: CASSFAGRSYNSPLHF.

The chain joins TRBV20-1 to TRBJ2-1; there is no DNA to check the TCRdb D call of TRBD1. The CDR3 is 15 amino acids. The germline gives CDR1 DFQATT, CDR2 SNEGSKA (reference sequence). The CDR3 is CSAQSGAKPYNEQFF.

The chain is built from TRBV10-3 and TRBJ1-1; TCRdb's assignment of TRBD1 cannot be checked, as there is no DNA. The CDR3 extends over 16 amino acids. Germline V gene sequence: CDR1 ENHRY, CDR2 SYGVKD. The CDR3 reads CAISHLARGLNTEAFF.

This chain joins TRBV12-3 or TRBV12-4 and TRBJ2-3; no DNA is available, so the TRBD1 call from TCRdb remains unchecked. The CDR3 covers 15 residues. CDR3: CATAYRDGGTDTQYF.

The chain joins TRBV4-2 to TRBJ2-1; TCRdb lists TRBD1, though no DNA is available to test this call. In germline, CDR1 is LGHNA, CDR2 YNFKEQ. The CDR3 has 13 residues. The CDR3 here is CASSQDPGQEQFF.

V is TRBV6-2 or TRBV6-3 and J is TRBJ1-2. This CDR3 contains 13 residues. In germline, CDR1 is MNHEY, CDR2 SVGEGT. The CDR3 loop is CASRADGNYGYTF.

The rearrangement joins TRBV29-1 to TRBJ2-7. Germline CDR1 SQVTM, CDR2 ANQGSEA. This CDR3 contains 16 residues. The CDR3 spells CSVEGSMKTRAYEQYF.

The chain is built from TRBV12-3 or TRBV12-4 and TRBJ2-3; there is no DNA to check the TCRdb D call of TRBD2. The CDR3 spans 14 residues. The CDR3 is CASGGEGPTDTQYF.

The chain recombines TRBV7-9 with TRBJ2-5. CDR3 length equals 12 residues. In germline, CDR1 is SEHNR, CDR2 FQNEAQ (reference sequence). CDR3 region: CASSTMSETQYF.

The chain recombines TRBV4-3 with TRBJ2-7; TCRdb picks TRBD2, but there is no DNA to check that call. Germline V gene data show CDR1 as LGHNA and CDR2 as YSLEER. The CDR3 runs to 15 residues. CDR3 amino acids: CASSQGLAGVPEQYF.

This chain connects TRBV18 to TRBJ2-3. The germline V gene has CDR1 KGHSH and CDR2 LQKENI. The length of the CDR3 is 13 residues. CDR3 loop: CASLGKSTDTQYF.

The V gene is TRBV19, the J gene TRBJ2-1. Germline assignment: CDR1 LNHDA and CDR2 SQIVND (reference sequence). This CDR3 contains 18 residues. The CDR3: CASSIRERGRRLRNEQFF.

V usage is TRBV12-3 or TRBV12-4 and J usage is TRBJ1-2. The CDR3 contains 11 residues. This CDR3 is CASSLGIGYTF.

The rearrangement links TRBV12-3 or TRBV12-4 to TRBJ1-2; TCRdb's D call, TRBD1, is unchecked because there is no DNA. The CDR3 extends over 16 amino acids. Here the CDR3 reads CASSLGPRGGVYGYTF.

This sequence joins TRBV12-5 and TRBJ2-2; absent DNA, TCRdb's TRBD1 call cannot be checked. The CDR3 sequence is 17 residues long. CDR1 LGHNT and CDR2 FRNRAP come from the germline V gene. The CDR3 spells CASGLPPDRANTGELFF.

The rearrangement joins TRBV29-1 to TRBJ1-1; with no DNA, the TCRdb D assignment of TRBD1 cannot be verified. The CDR3 runs to 13 residues. Germline V gives CDR1 SQVTM, CDR2 ANQGSEA. The CDR3 spells CSVEEGPTREAFF.

The chain combines TRBV4-3 with TRBJ1-4; TCRdb selects TRBD1, and the lack of DNA leaves this call unchecked. The CDR3 length is 16 residues. The germline V gene has CDR1 LGHNA and CDR2 YSLEER. The CDR3 protein is CASSLIPGQANEKLFF.

The rearrangement uses TRBV20-1 and TRBJ2-2; the D call from TCRdb, TRBD2, cannot be confirmed without DNA. Per germline, CDR1 DFQATT and CDR2 SNEGSKA (reference sequence). The CDR3 covers 15 residues. This CDR3 is CSARDVTSRGGELFF.

The chain is built from TRBV4-3 and TRBJ2-2; no DNA is available, so the TRBD2 call from TCRdb remains unchecked. CDR1 and CDR2 (germline): LGHNA, YSLEER. This CDR3 contains 18 residues. The CDR3 sequence is CASSQELAGGPDTGELFF.

V and J are TRBV12-3 or TRBV12-4 and TRBJ2-3; TCRdb picks TRBD1, but there is no DNA to check that call. The CDR3 covers 13 residues. The CDR3 here is CASGASVTDTQYF.

This chain uses TRBV6-2 or TRBV6-3 with TRBJ2-3; TCRdb picks TRBD2, but there is no DNA to check that call. CDR3 size: 19 residues. Germline loops: CDR1 MNHEY, CDR2 SVGEGT. CDR3 protein: CASSYPSWLAGELGDTQYF.

This sequence joins TRBV28 and TRBJ2-2. Germline V gene sequence: CDR1 MDHEN, CDR2 SYDVKM. The CDR3 loop spans 14 amino acids. This chain's CDR3 is CASSLRLVAGELFF.

The chain employs TRBV7-9 and TRBJ2-5; the D call of TRBD1 rests on TCRdb alone, since no DNA is present to check it. Germline V gene data show CDR1 as SEHNR and CDR2 as FQNEAQ (reference sequence). The CDR3 is 15 amino acids. The chain's CDR3 is CASSLAFIREETQYF.

The V call is TRBV15, the J call TRBJ2-3; TCRdb's D call of TRBD2 is untestable without DNA. Germline V lookup: CDR1 LNHNV, CDR2 YYDKDF (reference sequence). The CDR3 extends over 14 amino acids. The CDR3 here is CATSRDLGPDTQYF. Together with reference TRBV15 and TRBJ2-3, the CDR3 gives the full variable domain: DAMVIQNPRYQVTQFGKPVTLSCSQTLNHNVMYWYQQKSSQAPKLLFHYYDKDFNNEADTPDNFQSRRPNTSFCFLDIRSPGLGDTAMYLCATSRDLGPDTQYFGPGTRLTVL.

The V gene is TRBV7-9, the J gene TRBJ2-1; TCRdb's D call, TRBD1, is unchecked because there is no DNA. The CDR3 contains 14 residues. Germline V gene lookup returns CDR1 SEHNR and CDR2 FQNEAQ (reference sequence). The CDR3 reads CASSLGGGKNEQFF.